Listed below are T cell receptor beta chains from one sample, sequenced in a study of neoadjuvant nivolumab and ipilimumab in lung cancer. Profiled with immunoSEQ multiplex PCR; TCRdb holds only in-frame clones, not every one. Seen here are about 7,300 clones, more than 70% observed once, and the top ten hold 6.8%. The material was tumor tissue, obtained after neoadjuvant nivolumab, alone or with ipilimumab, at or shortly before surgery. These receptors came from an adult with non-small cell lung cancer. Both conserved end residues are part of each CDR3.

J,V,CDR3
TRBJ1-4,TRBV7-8,CASSRDRDHLNEKLFF
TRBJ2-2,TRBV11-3,CASSLKNANTGELFF
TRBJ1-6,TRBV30,CAWSAQIDSPLHF
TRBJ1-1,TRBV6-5,CASSYRVYSEAFF
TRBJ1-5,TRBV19,CASSIGGSRPQHF
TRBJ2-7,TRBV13,CASSFRAGAYEQYF
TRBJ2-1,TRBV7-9,CASSLAPGSNEQFF
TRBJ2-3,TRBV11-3,CASSLGGPTFPDTQYF
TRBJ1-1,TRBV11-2,CASSFTFSSEAFF
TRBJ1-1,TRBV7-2,CASSLGPLSGLDTEAFF
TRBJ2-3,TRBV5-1,CASSLDGQRSTDTQYF
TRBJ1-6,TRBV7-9,CASSLSVYNSPLHF
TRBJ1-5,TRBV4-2,CASSERTGGEESQPQHF
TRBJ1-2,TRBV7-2,CASSLATKQGRTF
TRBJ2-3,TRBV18,CASSPPIQAGTDTQYF
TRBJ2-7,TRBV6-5,CASSSSIKTSPRQYF
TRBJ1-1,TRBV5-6,CASSLEWGQGGRTEAFF
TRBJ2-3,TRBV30,CAGRTPSTDTQYF